Following are 24 T cell receptor beta chains from one sample sequenced in a study of cytomegalovirus exposure and HLA in healthy donors (dated by TCRdb to about 2017). Libraries were built with the immunoSEQ multiplex PCR assay. A mixture of 60 forward primers for TCR Vbeta segments and 13 reverse primers for TCR Jbeta segments was used in the multiplex PCR. As stored in TCRdb, this immuneACCESS dataset retains in-frame rearrangements with V and J assigned. A fraction of the clones does not appear; measured against another copy, unresolved V genes explain less than half of the discrepancy, and the remainder lacks a known reason. Within this sample are about 120,000 clones, with more than 60% of them counted one time only. Approximately 3.6% of the sample belongs to the ten largest clones. The sample taken for sequencing was PBMCs. The receptors derive from a man aged 25 to 40 in good health and CMV-seronegative.

For this clone: At one boundary the junction diverges from the germline segment, which might be a read error. The CDR3 DNA sequence: TGCGCCAGCAGCCGGACTAGCGGGGGCCACTTCTTC. This sequence encodes CASSRTSGGHFF. The rearrangement links TRBV5-1 to TRBJ2-7; TRBD2 aligns across 13 bases. Germline CDR1 and CDR2: SGHRS and YFSETQ. The CDR3 loop spans 12 amino acids. The full variable domain, in which reference TRBV5-1 and TRBJ2-7 provide the parts outside the CDR3, is KAGVTQTPRYLIKTRGQQVTLSCSPISGHRSVSWYQQTPGQGLQFLFEYFSETQRNKGNFPGRFSGRQFSNSRSEMNVSTLELGDSALYLCASSRTSGGHFFGPGTRLTVT.

This clone was detected only once. This chain uses TRBV25-1 with TRBJ2-5; the D gene is possibly TRBD2 (5 bases). CDR3 length: 14 residues. CDR1 and CDR2 (germline): MGHDK, SYGVNS. V lost 5 bases, J lost 4 bases, and 14 bases lay in between. The CDR3 sequence: CASSYSLGRETQYF. CDR3 DNA sequence: TGTGCCAGCAGTTATTCGTTAGGGAGAGAGACCCAGTACTTC.

The chain links TRBV19 to TRBJ2-3; 8 bases are a match to TRBD1. Germline CDR1 is LNHDA and CDR2 is SQIVND (reference sequence). The CDR3 loop spans 15 amino acids. V dropped 2 bases and J dropped 2; count of bases not matched to a gene: 3. DNA of the CDR3: TGTGCCAGTAGTATACAGGGGGCGGTCACAGATACGCAGTATTTT. The encoded protein is CASSIQGAVTDTQYF.

In this sample, this clone turned up a few times. One end of the junction varies from germline; a read error may be responsible. The chain uses TRBV19 and TRBJ1-2; TRBD1 matches 8 bases. Germline V CDR1 and CDR2: LNHDA, SQIVND (reference sequence). The CDR3 contains 11 residues. CDR3 amino acids: CASSETGVSAF. DNA of the CDR3: TGTGCCAGTAGCGAGACAGGGGTTTCGGCCTTC.

Points on this clone: The identical CDR3 is also encoded by other nucleotide sequences in the sample. The J gene is TRBJ2-7, the V gene TRBV9; 12 bases map to TRBD2. V gave up 2 bases and J gave up 1 base; unmatched junction bases: 1. The CDR3 sequence is 15 residues long. The germline CDR1 and CDR2 sequences are SGDLS and YYNGEE. CDR3 coding DNA: TGTGCCAGCAGCGTCGGGACTAGCGGGTCCTACGAGCAGTACTTC. Translating it yields CASSVGTSGSYEQYF.

The genes are TRBV10-3 and TRBJ1-2; 8 nucleotides agree with TRBD1. The CDR3 has 14 residues. The V gene end was trimmed by 7 bases and the J gene end by 2 bases; junction bases not matched to a gene: 6. Germline V lookup: CDR1 ENHRY, CDR2 SYGVKD. This CDR3 is CAINPTGVNYGYTF. CDR3 DNA: TGTGCCATCAATCCGACAGGGGTAAACTATGGCTACACCTTC.

The gene calls are TRBV30 and TRBJ2-1; the D gene is possibly TRBD2 (7 bases). CDR3 length equals 16 residues. The V gene's germline CDR1 is GTSNPN and CDR2 SVGIG (reference sequence). Trimming removed 2 bases at V and 1 base at J, with 15 bases between. The CDR3 DNA reads TGTGCCTGGAGTATGATGGGGGGGCCATCCTACAATGAGCAGTTCTTC. Translation gives CAWSMMGGPSYNEQFF.

This clone was picked up one time. The genes are TRBV4-2 and TRBJ2-1, with D maybe TRBD2 (6 bases). CDR3 length: 15 residues. V lost 3 bases and J lost 1, with 10 bases in between. Germline-derived CDR1 and CDR2 are LGHNA and YNFKEQ. The CDR3 DNA reads TGTGCCAGCAGCCAGGGTAGCGGTTCCTACAATGAGCAGTTCTTC. It is translated as CASSQGSGSYNEQFF.

The CDR3 spells CASSQQGAGAFF. In DNA, the CDR3 is TGTGCCAGCAGCCAACAGGGGGCTGGAGCTTTCTTT. This chain links TRBV14 with TRBJ1-1; TRBD1 matches at 8 bases. The V gene end was trimmed by 2 bases and the J gene end by 10 bases; junction bases not matched to a gene: 3. There are 12 residues in the CDR3. Germline V gene data show CDR1 as SGHDN and CDR2 as FVKESK.

V gene TRBV18 combines with J gene TRBJ1-1; 8 bases fit TRBD1. Germline-derived CDR1 and CDR2 are KGHSH and LQKENI. Unmatched junction bases numbered 3, after V lost 0 bases and J lost 6 bases. There are 14 residues in the CDR3. CDR3 loop: CASSPPNRGAEAFF. CDR3 DNA: TGTGCCAGCTCACCACCCAACAGGGGGGCTGAAGCTTTCTTT.

The rearrangement joins TRBV6-1 to TRBJ1-3, with D maybe TRBD1 (5 bases). Germline V CDR1 and CDR2: MNHNS, SASEGT. V was clipped by 4 bases and J by 2 bases, with 15 bases between them. This CDR3 spans 16 amino acids. The DNA for the CDR3 is TGTGCCAGCAGTGCCAACTCTGGACACACTGGAAACACCATATATTTT. This gives the protein CASSANSGHTGNTIYF.

This clone occurred once. The chain is built from TRBV9 and TRBJ1-2; 8 nucleotides align to TRBD1. The CDR3 totals 17 residues. The germline CDR1 and CDR2 sequences are SGDLS and YYNGEE. Trimming took 3 bases from V and 5 from J; bases not matched to a gene: 15. As DNA, the CDR3 is TGTGCCAGCAGCGCTAGGGGGGGGACAGGTAGCAATTATGGCTACACCTTC. This gives the protein CASSARGGTGSNYGYTF.

The chain couples TRBV9 to TRBJ2-5, with 8 nucleotides matching TRBD1. Germline lookup yields CDR1 SGDLS and CDR2 YYNGEE. The ends lost 0 bases at V and 5 bases at J; junction bases unmatched: 3. The CDR3 is made up of 14 amino acids. The CDR3 sequence: CASSVGQGTETQYF. The CDR3 DNA reads as TGTGCCAGCAGCGTAGGACAGGGGACTGAGACCCAGTACTTC.

The chain uses TRBV5-3 and TRBJ2-1; TRBD2 agrees at 7 bases. TRBV5-3 is designated an ORF whose function remains uncertain. The ends lost 1 base at V and 2 bases at J; junction bases unmatched: 6. The CDR3 loop spans 16 amino acids. The DNA for the CDR3 is TGTGCCAGAAGCTTGTTGGAGCGGGACCCCTACAATGAGCAGTTCTTC. It encodes CARSLLERDPYNEQFF.

V and J are TRBV7-9 and TRBJ2-3; 13 bases align to TRBD2. The CDR3 contains 19 residues. CDR1 SEHNR and CDR2 FQNEAQ come from the germline V gene (reference sequence). The V and J ends lost 4 bases and 3 bases, in that order; junction bases with no gene match: 13. The CDR3 DNA reads TGTGCCAGCAGCTCCACCACCCCCGGGACTAGCGGGATGACAGATACGCAGTATTTT. Protein sequence: CASSSTTPGTSGMTDTQYF.

This rearrangement joins TRBV18 to TRBJ1-4; tentatively, D is TRBD1 (5 bases). V lost 3 bases and J 0 bases, leaving 17 bases between the germline ends. This CDR3 comprises 18 residues. The germline gives CDR1 KGHSH, CDR2 LQKENI. CDR3 nucleotide sequence: TGTGCCAGCTCACCTAATCGGCAGGGCCCAGCAACTAATGAAAAACTGTTTTTT. Protein sequence: CASSPNRQGPATNEKLFF.

The V call is TRBV25-1, the J call TRBJ2-7; TRBD1 matches 10 bases. Germline CDR1 MGHDK, CDR2 SYGVNS. V shed 6 bases, J shed 3 bases, and the junction held 8 bases outside the gene matches. The CDR3 contains 15 residues. DNA for the CDR3: TGTGCCAGCAGCGATCCGGGACAGGGGAACTACGAGCAGTACTTC. Its protein is CASSDPGQGNYEQYF.

CDR3 in amino acids: CASSYLTGSGTDTQYF. The DNA for the CDR3 is TGTGCCAGCAGTTATCTGACCGGGAGCGGAACGGATACGCAGTATTTT. The rearrangement joins TRBV28 to TRBJ2-3, with D tentatively TRBD2 (6 bases). The ends were cut back, 4 bases at V and 6 bases at J, with 20 bases in the middle. CDR3 length equals 16 residues. CDR1 is MDHEN and CDR2 is SYDVKM in the germline V gene. Full variable domain (missing parts from reference TRBV28 and TRBJ2-3): DVKVTQSSRYLVKRTGEKVFLECVQDMDHENMFWYRQDPGLGLRLIYFSYDVKMKEKGDIPEGYSVSREKKERFSLILESASTNQTSMYLCASSYLTGSGTDTQYFGPGTRLTVL.

The chain carries TRBV28 and TRBJ2-1, with 7 bases identical to TRBD2. There are 15 residues in the CDR3. Germline V CDR1 and CDR2: MDHEN, SYDVKM. V gave up 2 bases and J gave up 9 bases; unmatched junction bases: 10. The CDR3 spells CASSLTGGPVGEQFF. The CDR3 nucleotides read TGTGCCAGCAGTTTAACGGGAGGACCGGTGGGTGAGCAGTTCTTC. Using reference TRBV28 and TRBJ2-1 for the parts outside the CDR3, the full variable domain is DVKVTQSSRYLVKRTGEKVFLECVQDMDHENMFWYRQDPGLGLRLIYFSYDVKMKEKGDIPEGYSVSREKKERFSLILESASTNQTSMYLCASSLTGGPVGEQFFGPGTRLTVL.

Here the CDR3 reads CASSLKTGRYGYTF. DNA for the CDR3: TGTGCCAGCAGCTTAAAGACAGGGCGGTATGGCTACACCTTC. The chain combines TRBV7-2 with TRBJ1-2, with 7 bases identical to TRBD1. The CDR3 contains 14 residues. In germline, CDR1 is SGHTA, CDR2 FQGNSA. After removal of 2 bases from V and 5 bases from J, the junction contained 5 bases not matched to a gene.

This sequence joins TRBV5-1 and TRBJ2-2, with a tentative D call TRBD1 (6 bases). V was cut by 6 bases and J by 2 bases, with 11 bases left in between. CDR3 length: 14 amino acids. Germline loops: CDR1 SGHRS, CDR2 YFSETQ. Written as DNA, the CDR3 is TGCGCCAGCACCCCCAGGGGTAACACCGGGGAGCTGTTTTTT. Its protein is CASTPRGNTGELFF.

The gene calls are TRBV6-6 and TRBJ2-2, with 8 bases fitting TRBD2. V lost 6 bases and J lost 6; bases outside the gene matches: 6. The germline CDR1 and CDR2 sequences are MNHNY and SVGAGI (reference sequence). The CDR3 runs 14 residues. This CDR3 reads CASRRSGRSGELFF. DNA of the CDR3: TGTGCCAGCAGGAGGAGCGGGAGATCCGGGGAGCTGTTTTTT.

This clone appeared a single time. J is TRBJ2-3 and V is TRBV4-2; 7 nucleotides agree with TRBD1. The CDR3 has 17 residues. Trimming cost V 0 bases and J 1 base; bases outside gene matches: 7. The germline V gene encodes CDR1 LGHNA and CDR2 YNFKEQ. The CDR3 reads CASSQDQGEGRTDTQYF. CDR3 sequence (DNA): TGTGCCAGCAGCCAAGATCAGGGGGAAGGGCGCACAGATACGCAGTATTTT.

The chain recombines TRBV4-2 with TRBJ2-3; 10 positions agree with TRBD2. CDR3 length: 16 residues. Trimming took 3 bases from V and 2 from J; bases not matched to a gene: 5. Germline V CDR1 and CDR2: LGHNA, YNFKEQ. The CDR3 DNA sequence: TGTGCCAGCAGCCAGGCACTAGCGGGATTCACAGATACGCAGTATTTT. Protein sequence: CASSQALAGFTDTQYF.